This TCR beta chain was observed in a study of shared clonotypes between healthy human individuals. This CDR3 is built from 11 residues. Germline V lookup: CDR1 MNHNY, CDR2 SVGAGI (reference sequence). Trimming stripped 8 bases from V and 6 bases from J, with 10 bases between. Generated by immunoSEQ multiplex PCR, the TCRdb table keeps only in-frame clones and is missing some. Of approximately 480,000 clones in the sample, 75% to 80% are singletons; the top ten hold about an eighth. Source material: PBMCs. The rearrangement uses TRBV6-6 and TRBJ1-2; D ambiguous. The receptor's source is a woman aged 35 to 49 in good health. Some clones in this sample may be carry-over from other donors' samples. The CDR3 here is CASSLYHGYTF. Written as DNA, the CDR3 is TGTGCCAGCTCGTTATACCATGGCTACACCTTC.